Presented here are 32 T cell receptor beta chains from one specimen sequenced in a study of shared clonotypes between healthy human individuals. Profiling relied on immunoSEQ multiplex PCR, and the TCRdb table lists in-frame clones only, not all of them. Found here are approximately 710,000 clones, around 90% of them singletons; the top ten hold 30% to 35%. The specimen sequenced was memory CD8+ T cells from PBMCs. Indicated subset: CD45RO+ cells pooled with CCR7-negative TemRA cells. These receptors came from a man aged 18 to 29 in good health. Some clones in this sample may be carry-over from other donors' samples.

This clone has a single count. This chain connects TRBV10-3 to TRBJ2-7; D gene ambiguous. Trimming removed 0 bases from V and 5 bases from J, with 5 bases in between. Per germline, CDR1 ENHRY and CDR2 SYGVKD. The CDR3 sequence is 12 residues long. As DNA, the CDR3 is TGTGCCATCAGTGAGTCGGCAGACGAGCAGTACTTC. Translated: CAISESADEQYF.

The chain combines TRBV7-6 with TRBJ1-5, with D unresolved. V was clipped by 5 bases and J by 7 bases, with 12 bases between them. Germline V gives CDR1 SGHVS, CDR2 FNYEAQ. The length of the CDR3 is 13 residues. The CDR3 sequence: CASSPRDGQPQHF. CDR3 nucleotides: TGTGCCAGCAGCCCCCGAGACGGGCAGCCCCAGCATTTT.

The chain links TRBV7-2 to TRBJ2-1; TRBD2 aligns across 7 bases. The CDR3 spans 16 residues. Germline assignment: CDR1 SGHTA and CDR2 FQGNSA. V shed 1 base and J 3 bases; nucleotides not matched to a gene: 6. The CDR3 sequence: CASSLGGRNYYNEQFF. The DNA of the CDR3 is TGTGCCAGCAGCTTAGGCGGGAGAAATTACTACAATGAGCAGTTCTTC.

The CDR3 here is CASSHTFPLHF. For the CDR3, the DNA is TGTGCCAGCAGTCACACCTTCCCCCTCCACTTT. V is TRBV28 and J is TRBJ1-6; D not resolved. This CDR3 contains 11 residues. V lost 5 bases and J 13 bases, leaving 9 bases between the germline ends. CDR1 and CDR2 (germline): MDHEN, SYDVKM.

V gene TRBV10-3 combines with J gene TRBJ2-4; D gene ambiguous. From germline, CDR1 is ENHRY and CDR2 SYGVKD. The CDR3 is 14 residues long. The V gene lost 3 bases and the J gene lost 5 bases, with 11 bases spanning the gap. The CDR3 loop reads CAISDAPGENIQYF. Here the CDR3 DNA reads TGTGCCATCAGTGACGCCCCAGGAGAAAACATTCAGTACTTC.

This chain links TRBV4-1 with TRBJ1-5; D is undetermined. The CDR3 is 15 residues long. Trimming shortened V by 6 bases and J by 0 bases, and 12 bases separated the two germline ends. Germline-derived CDR1 and CDR2 are MGHRA and YSYEKL. CDR3: CASSMNGNSNQPQHF. DNA of the CDR3: TGCGCCAGCAGTATGAACGGCAATAGCAATCAGCCCCAGCATTTT.

The chain employs TRBV25-1 and TRBJ2-1; perhaps TRBD2 as D (5 bases). The CDR3 extends over 16 amino acids. Trimming took 5 bases from V and 8 from J, leaving 22 bases between them. Germline CDR1 MGHDK, CDR2 SYGVNS. As DNA, the CDR3 is TGTGCCAGCAGTACCCCCTTCGGTCCGGAGAGGGATGAGCAGTTCTTC. It is translated as CASSTPFGPERDEQFF.

The chain combines TRBV28 with TRBJ1-5; 8 positions agree with TRBD1. This CDR3 comprises 17 residues. CDR1 is MDHEN and CDR2 is SYDVKM in the germline V gene. With V trimmed by 1 base and J by 1 base, 6 bases remained unmatched. CDR3 sequence reads: CASSLFSRGQSNQPQHF. CDR3 sequence (DNA): TGTGCCAGCAGTTTATTCAGCAGGGGGCAAAGCAATCAGCCCCAGCATTTT.

This clone was counted between two and nine times. This chain uses TRBV27 with TRBJ1-4; D may be TRBD1 (6 bases). The CDR3 consists of 15 residues. The germline CDR1 and CDR2 sequences are MNHEY and SMNVEV (reference sequence). Trimming removed 5 bases at V and 3 bases at J, with 13 bases between. The chain's CDR3 is CASSPPRGANEKLFF. In DNA, the CDR3 is TGTGCCAGCAGTCCTCCCAGGGGAGCTAATGAAAAACTGTTTTTT.

The chain carries TRBV28 and TRBJ1-2; 12 positions agree with TRBD1. V was clipped by 4 bases and J by 4 bases; unmatched bases: 16. CDR1 and CDR2 (germline): MDHEN, SYDVKM. The length of the CDR3 is 19 residues. CDR3 DNA: TGTGCCAGCAGTTCCCGGATTTGGGACAGGGGGCTTGGAGGCTATGGCTACACCTTC. Encoded protein: CASSSRIWDRGLGGYGYTF.

The chain is built from TRBV13 and TRBJ2-2; D gene uncertain. From germline, CDR1 is PRHDT and CDR2 FYEKMQ (reference sequence). V lost 0 bases to trimming and J lost 0 bases, with 2 bases between them. The CDR3 loop spans 14 amino acids. CDR3 bases: TGTGCCAGCAGCTTAGGCGCGAACACCGGGGAGCTGTTTTTT. Translating gives CASSLGANTGELFF.

The gene calls are TRBV5-1 and TRBJ2-7; tentative D call: TRBD1 (7 bases). CDR3 length equals 11 residues. V was clipped by 3 bases and J by 7 bases, with 8 bases between them. Germline CDR1 SGHRS, CDR2 YFSETQ. The CDR3 loop is CASSSGGEQYF. The CDR3 nucleotides read TGCGCCAGCAGCTCAGGGGGGGAGCAGTACTTC.

The V gene is TRBV9, the J gene TRBJ2-7; maybe TRBD2 (6 bases). In germline, CDR1 is SGDLS, CDR2 YYNGEE. V lost 0 bases to trimming and J lost 3 bases, with 16 bases between them. This CDR3 is 16 amino acids long. For the CDR3, the DNA is TGTGCCAGCAGCGTAGATGGCGGGACCTCAAGCTACGAGCAGTACTTC. Amino acid sequence: CASSVDGGTSSYEQYF.

This clone showed up just a few times. The V gene is TRBV6-1, the J gene TRBJ1-1; tentatively, D is TRBD1 (6 bases). CDR3 length: 13 amino acids. Germline-derived CDR1 and CDR2 are MNHNS and SASEGT. V lost 7 bases, J lost 1 base, and 10 bases lay in between. The CDR3 reads CASTEGENTEAFF. For the CDR3, the DNA is TGTGCCAGCACCGAGGGGGAGAACACTGAAGCTTTCTTT.

The chain couples TRBV30 to TRBJ2-7; D gene unclear. The CDR3 contains 14 residues. Germline lookup yields CDR1 GTSNPN and CDR2 SVGIG (reference sequence). V dropped 1 base and J dropped 0 bases, with 10 bases sitting between them. CDR3 amino acids: CAWSAGPLSYEQYF. In DNA form, the CDR3 reads TGTGCCTGGAGTGCAGGCCCTCTCTCCTACGAGCAGTACTTC.

This chain links TRBV6-6 with TRBJ1-4; 7 positions agree with TRBD1. The CDR3 totals 15 residues. Germline CDR1 MNHNY, CDR2 SVGAGI (reference sequence). The junction had 5 bases not matched to a gene; V was cut back by 2 bases and J by 5 bases. The CDR3 protein is CASSYGGGANEKLFF. DNA of the CDR3: TGTGCCAGCAGTTACGGAGGGGGCGCGAATGAAAAACTGTTTTTT.

This CDR3 reads CASSLPGVSEQYF. CDR3 nucleotide sequence: TGTGCCAGCAGTTTACCAGGGGTCTCCGAGCAGTACTTC. This rearrangement joins TRBV28 to TRBJ2-7; possibly TRBD1 for D (6 bases). The CDR3 is made up of 13 amino acids. The germline V gene encodes CDR1 MDHEN and CDR2 SYDVKM. V lost 2 bases to trimming and J lost 6 bases, with 11 bases between them.

The gene calls are TRBV14 and TRBJ1-1, with unresolved D. The CDR3 sequence is 19 residues long. The germline V gene encodes CDR1 SGHDN and CDR2 FVKESK. V lost 0 bases, J lost 1 base, and 21 bases lay in between. DNA for the CDR3: TGTGCCAGCAGCCAAGATGGAGGGTCCTTCTTGTCAGGGAACACTGAAGCTTTCTTT. This codes for CASSQDGGSFLSGNTEAFF.

The V gene is TRBV28, the J gene TRBJ1-5, with D possibly being TRBD1 (5 bases). V lost 7 bases and J lost 2, with 21 bases in between. The germline V gene has CDR1 MDHEN and CDR2 SYDVKM. The CDR3 covers 17 residues. The CDR3 coding sequence is TGTGCCAGCATTTCCAATGGGTGGGGCCCGCGCAATCAGCCCCAGCATTTT. This gives the protein CASISNGWGPRNQPQHF.

The chain is built from TRBV7-9 and TRBJ1-1, with D perhaps TRBD1 (5 bases). Germline CDR1 and CDR2: SEHNR and FQNEAQ (reference sequence). The CDR3 sequence is 12 residues long. Trimming cost V 7 bases and J 2 bases, with 8 bases left between them. CDR3 in amino acids: CASTGTNTEAFF. The CDR3 region has the DNA TGTGCCAGCACCGGGACTAACACTGAAGCTTTCTTT.

This sequence joins TRBV7-7 and TRBJ1-4; 7 bases match TRBD1. This CDR3 is 15 amino acids long. CDR1 and CDR2 (germline): SSHAT, FNYEAQ (reference sequence). Trimming at V came to 5 bases and at J to 7 bases, leaving 10 bases not matched to a gene. The CDR3 region has the DNA TGTGCCAGCAGCCTACAGGGGAACAGACGTGAAAAACTGTTTTTT. This gives the protein CASSLQGNRREKLFF.

J is TRBJ2-1 and V is TRBV27; 7 nucleotides match TRBD2. Per the germline V gene, CDR1 is MNHEY and CDR2 is SMNVEV (reference sequence). J was trimmed by 9 bases and V by 6 bases; bases with no gene match: 8. CDR3 size: 13 residues. The CDR3: CASSLRGVGEQFF. The CDR3 bases are TGTGCCAGCAGCCTCCGGGGGGTTGGTGAGCAGTTCTTC.

The chain combines TRBV30 with TRBJ1-5, with D unresolved. CDR1 and CDR2 from the germline V gene are GTSNPN and SVGIG (reference sequence). The length of the CDR3 is 13 residues. V was trimmed by 3 bases and J by 10 bases, leaving 16 bases between them. The CDR3 loop is CAWSAFIRDPQHF. The CDR3 coding sequence is TGTGCCTGGAGCGCCTTCATAAGAGACCCCCAGCATTTT.

The J gene is TRBJ1-1, the V gene TRBV7-9; D not resolved. CDR1 is SEHNR and CDR2 is FQNEAQ in the germline V gene (reference sequence). Between the trimmed V and J ends, which lost 1 base and 4 bases, there was a span of 10 bases. The CDR3 has 14 residues. CDR3 bases: TGTGCCAGCAGCTTAGAATTGGGAGGCACTGAAGCTTTCTTT. Translated: CASSLELGGTEAFF.

The chain joins TRBV28 to TRBJ1-4, with unresolved D. The CDR3 covers 14 residues. Germline CDR1 is MDHEN and CDR2 is SYDVKM. The CDR3 region is CATAKFGLGEKLFF. The CDR3 DNA follows: TGTGCGACCGCTAAGTTCGGCCTGGGTGAAAAACTGTTTTTT.

This chain links TRBV6-4 with TRBJ1-3; TRBD1 might be the D (5 bases). CDR1 is MRHNA, CDR2 SNTAGT, per germline. The CDR3 runs to 16 residues. The V and J ends lost 7 bases and 3 bases respectively, with 19 bases between them. The CDR3 DNA sequence: TGTGCCAGCACCACCAACGGGGCAGGGCTTGGAAACACCATATATTTT. Its protein product is CASTTNGAGLGNTIYF.

J is TRBJ1-2 and V is TRBV27, with 7 bases identical to TRBD1. The germline CDR1 and CDR2 sequences are MNHEY and SMNVEV (reference sequence). The CDR3 totals 15 residues. Trimming removed 3 bases from V and 2 bases from J; junction bases left unmatched: 6. The CDR3 nucleotides are TGTGCCAGCAGTTTTCTGACAGGGCTGAACTATGGCTACACCTTC. The encoded protein is CASSFLTGLNYGYTF.

The chain links TRBV7-3 to TRBJ1-1; TRBD1 agrees at 9 bases. The CDR3 length is 15 residues. Trimming at V came to 5 bases and at J to 0 bases, leaving 4 bases not matched to a gene. Germline V lookup: CDR1 SGHTA, CDR2 FQGTGA. Here the CDR3 DNA reads TGTGCCAGCAGCCCAACAGGGGGCGTGAACACTGAAGCTTTCTTT. Translated: CASSPTGGVNTEAFF.

This clone was found once. CDR3 loop: CASSLVGETYEQYF. The CDR3 nucleotides read TGTGCCAGCAGTTTGGTCGGAGAAACCTACGAGCAGTACTTC. V and J are TRBV28 and TRBJ2-7; D not resolved. The CDR3 is 14 residues long. V gave up 3 bases and J gave up 2 bases, with 11 bases separating them. The germline CDR1 and CDR2 sequences are MDHEN and SYDVKM.

The chain couples TRBV27 to TRBJ2-7, with TRBD2 identical over 8 bases. The length of the CDR3 is 15 residues. V was pared by 3 bases and J by 4 bases, with 8 bases of the junction left unmatched. In germline, CDR1 is MNHEY, CDR2 SMNVEV (reference sequence). In DNA, the CDR3 is TGTGCCAGCAGTTTCAAGCGGGAGTGGGGTTACGAGCAGTACTTC. It specifies CASSFKREWGYEQYF.

This chain uses TRBV27 with TRBJ1-5, with a tentative D call TRBD1 (6 bases). Germline V CDR1 and CDR2: MNHEY, SMNVEV (reference sequence). Trimming took off 8 bases at V and 1 base at J, with 12 bases between the two ends. CDR3 length equals 14 residues. CDR3 sequence (DNA): TGTGCCAGCGGACATCAGGGGAGCAATCAGCCCCAGCATTTT. Translated: CASGHQGSNQPQHF.

The chain couples TRBV5-6 to TRBJ2-7; D not certain. Germline-derived CDR1 and CDR2 are SGHDT and YYEEEE. V lost 0 bases and J lost 0, with 10 bases in between. CDR3 size: 15 residues. The CDR3 protein is CASSLEAASSYEQYF. The CDR3 nucleotides read TGTGCCAGCAGCTTGGAGGCGGCGAGCTCCTACGAGCAGTACTTC.